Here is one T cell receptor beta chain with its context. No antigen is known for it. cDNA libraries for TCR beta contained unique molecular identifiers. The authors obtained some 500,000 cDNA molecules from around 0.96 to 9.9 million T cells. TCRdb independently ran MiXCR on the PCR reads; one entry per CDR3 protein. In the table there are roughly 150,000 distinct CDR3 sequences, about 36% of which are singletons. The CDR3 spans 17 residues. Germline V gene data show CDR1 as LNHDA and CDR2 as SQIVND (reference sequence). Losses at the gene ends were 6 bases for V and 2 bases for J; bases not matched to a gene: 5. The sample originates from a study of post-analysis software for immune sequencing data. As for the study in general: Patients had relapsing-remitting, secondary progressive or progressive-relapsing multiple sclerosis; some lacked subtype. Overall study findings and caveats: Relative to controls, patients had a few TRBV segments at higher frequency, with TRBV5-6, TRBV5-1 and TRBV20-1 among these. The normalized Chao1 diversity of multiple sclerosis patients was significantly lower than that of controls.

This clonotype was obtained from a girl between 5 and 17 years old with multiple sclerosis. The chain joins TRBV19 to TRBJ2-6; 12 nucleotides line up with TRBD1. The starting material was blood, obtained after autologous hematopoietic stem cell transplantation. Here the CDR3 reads CASSRGQGAPGANVLTF. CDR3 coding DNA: TGTGCCAGTAGCCGGGGACAGGGGGCGCCTGGGGCCAACGTCCTGACTTTC.